A selection of T cell receptor beta chains follows, all from one sample in a study of CD8+ T cells in alopecia areata. Using immunoSEQ multiplex PCR, the repertoire was profiled, and TCRdb retains in-frame clones only, with some absent. The sample shows approximately 140,000 clones, more than 75% of them seen only once. The material sequenced was CD8+ T cells sorted from blood, taken at week 0. These receptors were taken from a human donor with alopecia areata. CDR3s include the opening cysteine and the closing phenylalanine or tryptophan. The D gene is left open where the match is weak. Expanded clones get a size class; other rows say once, few or many, or leave the size out.

j_call d_call v_call clone_size cdr3_aa cdr3_nt
TRBJ1-5 TRBD1 TRBV7-2 NA CASTWYRGLGNQPQHF TGTGCCAGCACCTGGTACAGGGGGTTGGGCAATCAGCCCCAGCATTTT
TRBJ2-7 NA TRBV6-6 NA CASTMGTRSYEQYF TGTGCCAGCACCATGGGGACAAGATCCTACGAGCAGTACTTC
TRBJ2-7 NA TRBV5-6 NA CASSFAYEQYF TGTGCCAGCAGCTTTGCGTACGAGCAGTACTTC
TRBJ1-3 TRBD1 TRBV7-9 NA CASSTDREPGNTIYF TGTGCCAGCAGCACGGACAGGGAACCTGGAAACACCATATATTTT
TRBJ2-1 NA TRBV2 NA CASRTEGYEQFF TGTGCCAGCAGGACGGAGGGATATGAGCAGTTCTTC
TRBJ2-7 NA TRBV6-5 NA CASSPSGTSYEQYF TGTGCCAGCAGTCCATCCGGGACTTCCTACGAGCAGTACTTC
TRBJ2-1 TRBD2 TRBV6-6 NA CASSGTSGVVNEQFF TGTGCCAGCAGCGGAACCAGCGGGGTAGTCAATGAGCAGTTCTTC
TRBJ1-5 NA TRBV4-1 NA CASSQDQESHQPQHF TGCGCCAGCAGCCAAGATCAGGAAAGTCATCAGCCCCAGCATTTT
TRBJ1-1 NA TRBV7-9 NA CASSSGTGALGTEAFF TGTGCCAGCAGCTCAGGTACGGGGGCGTTGGGCACTGAAGCTTTCTTT
TRBJ2-7 TRBD1 TRBV6-5 NA CASRIGQGTYEQYF TGTGCCAGCAGAATCGGACAGGGAACCTACGAGCAGTACTTC
TRBJ1-1 NA TRBV29-1 NA CSVPGPTEAFF TGCAGCGTTCCCGGGCCCACTGAAGCTTTCTTT
TRBJ1-2 NA TRBV16 NA CASSQGGVYGYTF TGTGCCAGCAGCCAGGGGGGCGTCTATGGCTACACCTTC
TRBJ1-6 NA TRBV19 NA CASSWRPFNSPLHF TGTGCCAGTAGCTGGAGGCCCTTTAATTCACCCCTCCACTTT
TRBJ2-5 TRBD2 TRBV10-3 NA CAISESIPSGGETQYF TGTGCCATCAGTGAGTCGATCCCCTCGGGGGGAGAGACCCAGTACTTC
TRBJ2-2 NA TRBV29-1 few CSVYTGELFF TGCAGCGTTTACACCGGGGAGCTGTTTTTT
TRBJ1-2 TRBD1 TRBV18 NA CASSLGTAHYGYTF TGTGCCAGCTCCCTCGGGACAGCTCACTATGGCTACACCTTC
TRBJ2-7 TRBD2 TRBV4-1 NA CASSQDSGGAYEQYF TGTGCCAGCAGCCAAGATAGCGGGGGGGCCTACGAGCAGTACTTC
TRBJ2-1 NA TRBV29-1 few CSVEAPSGTYNEQFF TGCAGCGTTGAAGCCCCCAGCGGAACTTACAATGAGCAGTTCTTC
TRBJ1-1 NA TRBV6-1 NA CASSELSQREAFF TGTGCCAGCAGTGAACTCAGTCAGCGTGAAGCTTTCTTT
TRBJ2-2 NA TRBV2 NA CASSRGTHTGELFF TGTGCCAGCAGCCGCGGGACACACACCGGGGAGCTGTTTTTT
TRBJ2-6 NA TRBV5-1 NA CASSLAGLRGFTGANVLTF TGCGCCAGCAGCTTGGCCGGTCTAAGAGGGTTCACTGGGGCCAACGTCCTGACTTTC
TRBJ2-5 NA TRBV27 NA CASSGGEETQYF TGTGCCAGCAGTGGGGGAGAAGAGACCCAGTACTTC
TRBJ2-3 NA TRBV27 NA CASSLDMGGADTQYF TGTGCCAGCAGTTTAGATATGGGGGGCGCAGATACGCAGTATTTT
TRBJ2-7 TRBD1 TRBV27 NA CASRPGQGYEQYF TGTGCCAGCAGGCCGGGACAGGGCTACGAGCAGTACTTC
TRBJ2-7 TRBD2 TRBV5-6 once CASSLAGVEEQYF TGTGCCAGCAGCTTAGCGGGAGTTGAAGAGCAGTACTTC
TRBJ2-7 TRBD1 TRBV5-4 NA CASSSALGTGPPYEQYF TGTGCCAGCAGCTCCGCATTAGGGACAGGCCCTCCCTACGAGCAGTACTTC
TRBJ2-1 TRBD2 TRBV9 NA CASSVLETSGPSSYNEQFF TGTGCCAGCAGCGTATTGGAGACTAGCGGCCCTAGCTCCTACAATGAGCAGTTCTTC
TRBJ2-7 NA TRBV5-1 few CASSLGTSETYEQYF TGCGCCAGCAGCTTGGGGACATCGGAGACCTACGAGCAGTACTTC